This T cell receptor (beta chain) was recorded in a study of T cells in Graves' hyperthyroidism and ophthalmopathy. V lost 8 bases to trimming and J lost 4 bases; unmatched junction nucleotides: 10. The CDR3 is 14 amino acids. The germline V gene encodes CDR1 MDHEN and CDR2 SYDVKM. Amplified TCR beta CDR3 regions came from RNA transcripts. First-round RT-PCR targeting the TCR CDR3 was performed with the HTBI primer set. TCRdb reprocessed the multiplex PCR reads via MiXCR and lists one record per CDR3 protein. Among hundreds of thousands of distinct CDR3 sequences listed, approximately 25% were seen once. This clonotype was counted only a few times. Its antigen remains unidentified. Findings of the study overall: A model using 13 V-J features told ophthalmopathy apart from stable hyperthyroidism.

Patients affected by ophthalmopathy presented a Clinical Activity Score of at least 3, a NOSPECS grade of at least 4, and disease duration below 3 months. The study left out patients who had uncontrolled infection, other autoimmune disease, pregnancy or lactation. Sequencing was done on a sample of blood. The receptor was derived from a woman in her 30s with Graves' ophthalmopathy. This chain joins TRBV28 and TRBJ2-7; TRBD1 aligns across 8 bases. CDR3 nucleotides: TGTGCCAGCCAGAACCGGGACAGGCTGTACGAGCAGTACTTC. As protein: CASQNRDRLYEQYF.